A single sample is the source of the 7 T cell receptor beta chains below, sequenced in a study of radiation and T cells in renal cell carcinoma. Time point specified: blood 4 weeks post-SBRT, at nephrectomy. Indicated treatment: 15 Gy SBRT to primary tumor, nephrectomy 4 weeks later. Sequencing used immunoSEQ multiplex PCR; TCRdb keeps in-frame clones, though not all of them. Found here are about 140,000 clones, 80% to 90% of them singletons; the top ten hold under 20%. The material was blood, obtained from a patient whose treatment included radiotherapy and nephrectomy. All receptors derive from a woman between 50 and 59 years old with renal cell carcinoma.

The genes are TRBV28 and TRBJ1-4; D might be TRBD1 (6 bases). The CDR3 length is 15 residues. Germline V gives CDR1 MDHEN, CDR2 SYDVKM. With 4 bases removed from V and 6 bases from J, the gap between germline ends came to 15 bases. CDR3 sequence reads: CASSYRAWKDEKLFF. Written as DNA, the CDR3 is TGTGCCAGCAGTTACAGGGCATGGAAGGATGAAAAACTGTTTTTT.

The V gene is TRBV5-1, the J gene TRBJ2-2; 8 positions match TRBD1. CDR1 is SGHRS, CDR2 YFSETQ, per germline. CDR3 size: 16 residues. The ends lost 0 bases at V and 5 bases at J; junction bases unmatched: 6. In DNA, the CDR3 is TGCGCCAGCAGCTTGGGGGGACAGGCCGTTACCGGGGAGCTGTTTTTT. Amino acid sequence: CASSLGGQAVTGELFF.

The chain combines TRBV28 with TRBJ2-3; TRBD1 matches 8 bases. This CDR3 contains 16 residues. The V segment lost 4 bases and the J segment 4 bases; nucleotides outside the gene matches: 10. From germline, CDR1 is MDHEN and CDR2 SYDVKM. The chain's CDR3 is CASSSNGQGPPDTQYF. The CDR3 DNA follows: TGTGCCAGCAGTTCAAACGGACAGGGTCCCCCAGATACGCAGTATTTT. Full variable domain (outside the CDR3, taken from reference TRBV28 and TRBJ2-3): DVKVTQSSRYLVKRTGEKVFLECVQDMDHENMFWYRQDPGLGLRLIYFSYDVKMKEKGDIPEGYSVSREKKERFSLILESASTNQTSMYLCASSSNGQGPPDTQYFGPGTRLTVL.

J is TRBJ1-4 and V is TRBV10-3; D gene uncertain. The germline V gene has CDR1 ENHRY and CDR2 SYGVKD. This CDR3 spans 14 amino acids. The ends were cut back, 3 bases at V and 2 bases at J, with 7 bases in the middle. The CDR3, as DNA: TGTGCCATCAGTGAAGGCAGGACTAATGAAAAACTGTTTTTT. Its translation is CAISEGRTNEKLFF.

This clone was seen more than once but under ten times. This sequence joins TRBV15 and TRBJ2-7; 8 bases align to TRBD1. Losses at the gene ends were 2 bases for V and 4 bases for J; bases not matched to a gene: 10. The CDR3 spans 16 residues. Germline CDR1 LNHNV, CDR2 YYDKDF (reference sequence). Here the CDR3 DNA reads TGTGCCACCAGCAGACCCCTAGGACAGGGCAGTTACGAGCAGTACTTC. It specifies CATSRPLGQGSYEQYF.

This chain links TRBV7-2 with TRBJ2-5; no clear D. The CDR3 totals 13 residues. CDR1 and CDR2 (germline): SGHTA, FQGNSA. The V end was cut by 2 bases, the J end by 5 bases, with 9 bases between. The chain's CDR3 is CASSLMMAETQYF. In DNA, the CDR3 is TGTGCCAGCAGCTTAATGATGGCGGAGACCCAGTACTTC.

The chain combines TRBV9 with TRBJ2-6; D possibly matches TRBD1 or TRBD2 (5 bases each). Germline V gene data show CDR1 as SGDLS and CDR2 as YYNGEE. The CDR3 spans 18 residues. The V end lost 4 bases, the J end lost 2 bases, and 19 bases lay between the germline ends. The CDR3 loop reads CASSTPRRDPTGANVLTF. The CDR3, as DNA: TGTGCCAGCAGCACTCCCCGACGGGACCCGACTGGGGCCAACGTCCTGACTTTC. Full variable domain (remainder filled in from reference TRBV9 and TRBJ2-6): DSGVTQTPKHLITATGQRVTLRCSPRSGDLSVYWYQQSLDQGLQFLIQYYNGEERAKGNILERFSAQQFPDLHSELNLSSLELGDSALYFCASSTPRRDPTGANVLTFGAGSRLTVL.